This T cell receptor (beta chain) was documented in a study of post-analysis software for immune sequencing data. Turning to the study itself: Both relapsing-remitting and secondary progressive multiple sclerosis featured among the disease courses, as did progressive-relapsing multiple sclerosis. Overall study results and limits: With TRBV5-6, TRBV5-1 and TRBV20-1 included, about five TRBV segments were more frequent in patients than in controls. Analysis by F measure revealed that same-batch samples clustered strongly together.

Libraries were made from TCR beta cDNA, and they carried unique molecular identifiers. About 460,000 cDNA molecules were obtained from about 0.98 to 11 million T cells. TCRdb itself ran the PCR reads through MiXCR, one entry per CDR3 protein. Among roughly 800,000 distinct CDR3 sequences listed, approximately 50% were seen once. Turning to this clonotype: The antigen remains unidentified.

Trimming at V came to 5 bases and at J to 6 bases, leaving 11 bases not matched to a gene. Germline CDR1 SEHNR, CDR2 FQNEAQ (reference sequence). The CDR3 sequence is 16 residues long. The chain uses TRBV7-9 and TRBJ2-1; 9 nucleotides align to TRBD1. Sequencing was performed on blood. The clonotype was recovered from a girl aged 5-17 years with multiple sclerosis. The CDR3: CASSPPNRGPVNEQFF. Here the CDR3 DNA reads TGTGCCAGCAGCCCCCCCAACAGGGGGCCTGTCAATGAGCAGTTCTTC.